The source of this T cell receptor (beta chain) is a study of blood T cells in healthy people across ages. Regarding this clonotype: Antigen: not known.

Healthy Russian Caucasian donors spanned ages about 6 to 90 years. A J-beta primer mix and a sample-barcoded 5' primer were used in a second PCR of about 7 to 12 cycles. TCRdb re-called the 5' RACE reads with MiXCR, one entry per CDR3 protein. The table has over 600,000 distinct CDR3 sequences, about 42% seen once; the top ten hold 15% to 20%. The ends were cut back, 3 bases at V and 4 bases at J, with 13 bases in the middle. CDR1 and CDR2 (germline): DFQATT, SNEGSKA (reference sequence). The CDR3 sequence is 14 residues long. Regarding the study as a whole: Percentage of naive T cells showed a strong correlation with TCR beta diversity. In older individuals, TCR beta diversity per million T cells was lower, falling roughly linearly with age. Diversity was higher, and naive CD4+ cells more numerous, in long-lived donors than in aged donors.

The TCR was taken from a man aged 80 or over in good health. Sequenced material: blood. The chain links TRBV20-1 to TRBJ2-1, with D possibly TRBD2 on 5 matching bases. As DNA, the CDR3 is TGCAGTGCTAGTGGACTCAAACCTTACAATGAGCAGTTCTTC. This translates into CSASGLKPYNEQFF.